The 6 T cell receptor beta chains below all came from one sample that was sequenced in a study of spatial heterogeneity in lung cancer. The time point was: sample taken at primary tumor resection. No cell sorting; template was whole RNA from tumor, lung tissue or PBMC. TCRdb processed the 5' RACE reads anew with MiXCR; each CDR3 protein has one entry. The sample lists 90,000 to 95,000 distinct CDR3 sequences, roughly 12% seen once, with 35% to 50% in the top ten. Sequencing was performed on PBMCs, taken at surgery. The receptors derive from a male donor with early-stage non-small cell lung cancer.

In nucleotides, the CDR3 is TGCAGCGTGGGACAGGGGGTCGGCACAGATACGCAGTATTTT. Its protein product is CSVGQGVGTDTQYF. The V call is TRBV29-1, the J call TRBJ2-3; 11 positions match TRBD1. The CDR3 spans 14 residues. In germline, CDR1 is SQVTM, CDR2 ANQGSEA. Trimming cost V 6 bases and J 1 base; bases outside gene matches: 3.

This clonotype was seen a few times. The chain joins TRBV11-2 to TRBJ1-3, with D possibly TRBD1 on 5 matching bases. Germline V gene lookup returns CDR1 SGHAT and CDR2 FQNNGV. V was cut by 1 base and J by 0 bases, with 7 bases left in between. The CDR3 spans 15 residues. The CDR3 bases are TGTGCCAGCAGCTTAGGACAGAGCTCTGGAAACACCATATATTTT. Translation gives CASSLGQSSGNTIYF.

This clonotype was detected many times. The CDR3 DNA follows: TGTGCCATCAGTGAGTCCGATGGTAGCAGCTTCTACAATGAGCAGTTCTTC. Amino acid sequence: CAISESDGSSFYNEQFF. The chain carries TRBV10-3 and TRBJ2-1; no clear D gene. The germline V gene encodes CDR1 ENHRY and CDR2 SYGVKD. The V gene lost 0 bases and the J gene lost 3 bases, with 15 bases spanning the gap. The length of the CDR3 is 17 residues.

V usage is TRBV7-3 and J usage is TRBJ1-1; D uncertain. Looked up from germline, CDR1 is SGHTA and CDR2 is FQGTGA. Trimming left V 5 bases short and J 0 bases short, with 7 bases between. CDR3 length: 13 amino acids. The CDR3 coding sequence is TGTGCCAGCAGCCAGTTCATGAACACTGAAGCTTTCTTT. The encoded protein is CASSQFMNTEAFF.

This clonotype showed up just a few times. The J gene is TRBJ1-5, the V gene TRBV25-1; tentative D call: TRBD1 (6 bases). Trimming shortened V by 2 bases and J by 2 bases, and 13 bases separated the two germline ends. CDR1 and CDR2 (germline): MGHDK, SYGVNS. The CDR3 has 16 residues. The CDR3 DNA is TGTGCCAGCAGTGAAGGTACCAGGGGAGGCAATCAGCCCCAGCATTTT. This gives the protein CASSEGTRGGNQPQHF. Combining the CDR3 with reference TRBV25-1 and TRBJ1-5 gives the whole variable domain EADIYQTPRYLVIGTGKKITLECSQTMGHDKMYWYQQDPGMELHLIHYSYGVNSTEKGDLSSESTVSRIRTEHFPLTLESARPSHTSQYLCASSEGTRGGNQPQHFGDGTRLSIL.

This clonotype was counted at least ten times. V and J are TRBV29-1 and TRBJ2-2; 9 bases align to TRBD1. Germline loops: CDR1 SQVTM, CDR2 ANQGSEA. The V and J ends lost 5 bases and 7 bases, in that order; junction bases with no gene match: 8. The CDR3 sequence is 14 residues long. CDR3 residues: CSVLRQGEFGELFF. CDR3 DNA sequence: TGCAGCGTTTTGAGACAGGGGGAATTCGGGGAGCTGTTTTTT.